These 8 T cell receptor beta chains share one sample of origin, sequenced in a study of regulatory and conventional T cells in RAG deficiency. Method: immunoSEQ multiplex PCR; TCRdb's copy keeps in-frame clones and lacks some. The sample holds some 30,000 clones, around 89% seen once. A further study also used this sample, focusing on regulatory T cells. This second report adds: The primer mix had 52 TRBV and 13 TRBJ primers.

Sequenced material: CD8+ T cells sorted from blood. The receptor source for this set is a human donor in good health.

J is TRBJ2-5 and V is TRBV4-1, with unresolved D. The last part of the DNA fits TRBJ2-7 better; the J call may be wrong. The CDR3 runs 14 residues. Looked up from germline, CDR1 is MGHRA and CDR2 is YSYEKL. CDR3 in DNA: TGCGCCAGCAGCCAATATCCTAGTAACCACGAGCAGTACTTC. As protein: CASSQYPSNHEQYF.

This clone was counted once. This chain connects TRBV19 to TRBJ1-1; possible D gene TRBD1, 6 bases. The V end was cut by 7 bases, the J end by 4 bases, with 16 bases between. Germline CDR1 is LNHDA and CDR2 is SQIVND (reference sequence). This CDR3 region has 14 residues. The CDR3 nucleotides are TGTGCCAGTAACTTCCAGGGGCTGATCACTGAAGCTTTCTTT. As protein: CASNFQGLITEAFF. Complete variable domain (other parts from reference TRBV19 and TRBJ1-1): DGGITQSPKYLFRKEGQNVTLSCEQNLNHDAMYWYRQDPGQGLRLIYYSQIVNDFQKGDIAEGYSVSREKKESFPLTVTSAQKNPTAFYLCASNFQGLITEAFFGQGTRLTVV.

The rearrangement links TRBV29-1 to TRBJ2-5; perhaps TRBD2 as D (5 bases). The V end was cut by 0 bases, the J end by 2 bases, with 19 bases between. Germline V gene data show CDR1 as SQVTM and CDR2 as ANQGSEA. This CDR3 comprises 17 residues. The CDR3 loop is CSVEDPSQGPIQETQYF. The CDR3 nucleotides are TGCAGCGTTGAAGATCCTAGCCAAGGCCCAATACAAGAGACCCAGTACTTC.

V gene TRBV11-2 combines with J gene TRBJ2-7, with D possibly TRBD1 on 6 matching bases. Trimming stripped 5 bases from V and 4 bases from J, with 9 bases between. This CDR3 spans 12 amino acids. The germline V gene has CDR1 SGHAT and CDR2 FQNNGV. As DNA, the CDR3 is TGTGCCAGCAGCGGCAGGGGTTACGAGCAGTACTTC. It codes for CASSGRGYEQYF.

This chain's CDR3 is CASSIDLRAGHQPQHF. The CDR3 coding sequence is TGTGCCAGTAGTATAGATCTTAGGGCAGGTCATCAGCCCCAGCATTTT. V gene TRBV19 combines with J gene TRBJ1-5; D remains unclear. The CDR3 covers 16 residues. Germline CDR1 is LNHDA and CDR2 is SQIVND (reference sequence). Trimming took 0 bases from V and 5 from J, leaving 14 bases between them.

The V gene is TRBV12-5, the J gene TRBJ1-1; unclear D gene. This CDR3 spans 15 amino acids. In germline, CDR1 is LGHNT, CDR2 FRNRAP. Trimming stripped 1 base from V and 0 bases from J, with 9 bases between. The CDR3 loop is CASGLGVGMNTEAFF. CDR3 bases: TGTGCTAGTGGTTTGGGTGTAGGGATGAACACTGAAGCTTTCTTT.

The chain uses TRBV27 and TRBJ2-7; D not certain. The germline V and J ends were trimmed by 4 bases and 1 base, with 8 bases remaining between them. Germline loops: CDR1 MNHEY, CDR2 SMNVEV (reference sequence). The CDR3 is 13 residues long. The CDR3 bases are TGTGCCAGCAGTTCCGGGCCGTCCTACGAGCAGTACTTC. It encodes CASSSGPSYEQYF.

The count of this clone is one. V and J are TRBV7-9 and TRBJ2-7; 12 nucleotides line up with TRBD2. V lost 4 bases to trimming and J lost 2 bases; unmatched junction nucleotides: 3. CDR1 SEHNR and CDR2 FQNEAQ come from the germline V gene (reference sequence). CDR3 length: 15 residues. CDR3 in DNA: TGTGCCAGCAGCTCGACTAGCGGGGGTACCTACGAGCAGTACTTC. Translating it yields CASSSTSGGTYEQYF.